This T cell receptor (beta chain) was observed in a study of TIL therapy for anti-PD-1-resistant metastatic lung cancer. Time point denoted: pre-treatment sample, taken before nivolumab and TIL therapy. The immunoSEQ assay was v3. Sequencing was performed with immunoSEQ multiplex PCR; in TCRdb, only in-frame clones are kept and a portion is missing. The profile covers about 57,000 clones, with 79% appearing a single time and about 4.8% taken by the ten largest. This clone was picked up one time. The junction shows a germline mismatch at one end, possibly a read error. The CDR3 loop spans 15 amino acids. Germline V gives CDR1 SGHDN, CDR2 FVKESK.

This clonotype was obtained from a woman between 30 and 85 years old with non-small cell lung cancer. The rearrangement joins TRBV14 to TRBJ1-1, with D possibly being TRBD1 (5 bases). The source was blood, collected at baseline. The CDR3 is CVSSQDLGHWTEAFF. CDR3 sequence (DNA): TGTGTCAGCAGCCAAGATCTTGGACACTGGACTGAAGCTTTCTTT.